This TCR beta chain was obtained from a study of cytomegalovirus exposure and HLA in healthy donors. V lost 0 bases, J lost 0 bases, and 7 bases lay in between. The CDR3 totals 15 residues. Germline CDR1 and CDR2: SGHRS and YFSETQ. Study findings and constraints: According to a later analysis, donors in an Asian-associated ancestry cluster reportedly had fewer N-insertions than the roughly 720-donor mean. Earlier analysis yielded a pattern in which most TCR beta V segments were productive about 87% or about 30% of the time.

This PCR relied on a set of 60 Vbeta primers and 13 Jbeta primers. Libraries were prepared by immunoSEQ multiplex PCR; TCRdb keeps only in-frame clonotypes and omits some of them. The table has around 200,000 clones, around four fifths seen once. The table lists this clone with a few counts. The antigen is unknown. This TCR was sampled from an older woman in good health and CMV-seropositive. The rearrangement uses TRBV5-1 and TRBJ1-3; D is ambiguous. Specimen: PBMCs. This CDR3 is CASSLVAGSGNTIYF. The CDR3 DNA is TGCGCCAGCAGCTTGGTGGCAGGCTCTGGAAACACCATATATTTT.